These T cell receptor beta chains were read from a single sample in a study of CD8+ T cells in alopecia areata. Assay: immunoSEQ multiplex PCR; the TCRdb copy retains only in-frame clones and omits some. The top ten clones hold about 2.4% of a sample with roughly 230,000 clones, around two fifths of them seen once. Material: CD4+ T cells sorted from blood, obtained at approximately week 36, from a patient treated with tofacitinib. The receptors shown here come from a human donor with alopecia areata. Both conserved end residues are part of each CDR3. D genes are given only for firm matches. The size entry is marked missing in some rows and otherwise reads once, few, many or a size class.

v_gene,abundance,d_gene,j_gene,CDR3aa,CDR3nt
TRBV30,NA,NA,TRBJ1-3,CAWRGVGSSSGNTIYF,TGTGCCTGGAGGGGCGTAGGGAGCAGCTCTGGAAACACCATATATTTT
TRBV19,NA,NA,TRBJ2-6,CASSIGGGANVLTF,TGTGCCAGTAGTATCGGGGGTGGGGCCAACGTCCTGACTTTC
TRBV4-2,few,NA,TRBJ2-7,CASSQVSGNTDYEQYF,TGTGCCAGCAGCCAAGTAAGTGGAAACACTGACTACGAGCAGTACTTC
TRBV7-2,NA,NA,TRBJ2-1,CASSSTGNEQFF,TGTGCCAGCAGCTCGACCGGGAATGAGCAGTTCTTC
TRBV2,once,TRBD1,TRBJ1-5,CASSAQGASNQPQHF,TGTGCCAGCAGCGCACAGGGGGCCAGCAATCAGCCCCAGCATTTT
TRBV5-1,few,NA,TRBJ2-5,CASSATTAVGETQYF,TGCGCCAGCAGCGCCACGACGGCCGTGGGAGAGACCCAGTACTTC
TRBV5-6,NA,NA,TRBJ2-7,CASSEVPDSYEQYF,TGTGCCAGCAGCGAGGTGCCGGATAGCTACGAGCAGTACTTC
TRBV10-3,few,NA,TRBJ2-1,CAIKGRYYNEQFF,TGTGCCATCAAAGGGCGATACTACAATGAGCAGTTCTTC
TRBV29-1,NA,TRBD2,TRBJ2-5,CSVETSGRAWETQYF,TGCAGCGTGGAGACTAGCGGGAGGGCCTGGGAGACCCAGTACTTC
TRBV6-5,NA,NA,TRBJ2-5,CASSGHLGRGETQYF,TGTGCCAGCAGTGGCCATCTGGGGAGAGGGGAGACCCAGTACTTC
TRBV18,many,TRBD2,TRBJ2-1,CASSPYTSGSYNEQFF,TGTGCCAGCTCACCGTATACTAGCGGGAGCTACAATGAGCAGTTCTTC
TRBV6-5,few,NA,TRBJ1-1,CASRATGSTEAFF,TGTGCCAGCAGGGCCACAGGGTCGACTGAAGCTTTCTTT
TRBV27,NA,NA,TRBJ2-7,CASSLNLLSYEQYF,TGTGCCAGCAGTTTGAACCTCCTCTCCTACGAGCAGTACTTC
TRBV15,NA,TRBD2,TRBJ2-1,CATSRGEAGGLNEQFF,TGTGCCACCAGCAGGGGGGAAGCGGGAGGGCTAAATGAGCAGTTCTTC
TRBV7-2,NA,NA,TRBJ2-3,CASSLGRAADTQYF,TGTGCCAGCAGCTTAGGACGGGCGGCAGATACGCAGTATTTT
TRBV6-6,NA,NA,TRBJ1-5,CASSYFGGYSNQPQHF,TGTGCCAGCAGTTATTTCGGAGGTTATAGCAATCAGCCCCAGCATTTT
TRBV10-3,NA,TRBD2,TRBJ2-1,CATKGLDYNEQFF,TGTGCCACTAAGGGACTAGATTACAATGAGCAGTTCTTC
TRBV4-2,few,TRBD1,TRBJ2-7,CASSQGDRGTYEQYF,TGTGCCAGCAGCCAAGGGGACAGGGGTACCTACGAGCAGTACTTC
TRBV7-9,NA,NA,TRBJ2-3,CASSLALGGISTDTQYF,TGTGCCAGCAGCTTAGCGTTGGGTGGAATTTCTACAGATACGCAGTATTTT
TRBV27,NA,NA,TRBJ2-3,CASSSKGSVTDTQYF,TGTGCCAGCAGTTCCAAGGGGTCTGTGACAGATACGCAGTATTTT
TRBV29-1,once,NA,TRBJ1-1,CSGWTVSNTEAFF,TGCAGCGGTTGGACAGTGTCGAACACTGAAGCTTTCTTT
TRBV2,NA,NA,TRBJ2-1,CASSGATVLNEQFF,TGTGCCAGCAGTGGGGCAACCGTGCTCAATGAGCAGTTCTTC